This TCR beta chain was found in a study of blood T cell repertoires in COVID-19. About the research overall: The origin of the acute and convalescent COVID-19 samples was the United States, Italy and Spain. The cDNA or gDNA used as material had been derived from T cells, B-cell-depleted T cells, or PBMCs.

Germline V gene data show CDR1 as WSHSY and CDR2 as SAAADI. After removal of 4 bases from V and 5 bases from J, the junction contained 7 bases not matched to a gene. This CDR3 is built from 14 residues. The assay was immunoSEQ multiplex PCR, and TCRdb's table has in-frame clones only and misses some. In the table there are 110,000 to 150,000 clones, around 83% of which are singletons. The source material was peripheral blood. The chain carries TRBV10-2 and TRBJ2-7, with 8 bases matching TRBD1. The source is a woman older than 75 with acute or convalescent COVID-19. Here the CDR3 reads CASSVRTGIHEQYF. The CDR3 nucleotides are TGCGCCAGCAGTGTTCGGACAGGGATCCACGAGCAGTACTTC.